This T cell receptor beta chain originates from a study of cytomegalovirus exposure and HLA in healthy donors. The method was immunoSEQ multiplex PCR; TCRdb's version includes in-frame clones alone and lacks a portion of them. In the table there are over 150,000 clones, roughly 84% of which are singletons. Germline V gene data show CDR1 as SEHNR and CDR2 as FQNEAQ (reference sequence). V was shortened by 6 bases and J by 4 bases, with 18 bases between the two germline ends. The CDR3 runs to 16 residues. The clonotype was recovered from a woman under 30 in good health and CMV-seropositive. This chain links TRBV7-9 with TRBJ2-2; D may be TRBD2 (6 bases). The sequenced sample was PBMCs. CDR3 sequence: CASRSGVASSTGELFF. The DNA for the CDR3 is TGTGCCAGCAGGTCGGGAGTAGCGTCGAGCACCGGGGAGCTGTTTTTT.